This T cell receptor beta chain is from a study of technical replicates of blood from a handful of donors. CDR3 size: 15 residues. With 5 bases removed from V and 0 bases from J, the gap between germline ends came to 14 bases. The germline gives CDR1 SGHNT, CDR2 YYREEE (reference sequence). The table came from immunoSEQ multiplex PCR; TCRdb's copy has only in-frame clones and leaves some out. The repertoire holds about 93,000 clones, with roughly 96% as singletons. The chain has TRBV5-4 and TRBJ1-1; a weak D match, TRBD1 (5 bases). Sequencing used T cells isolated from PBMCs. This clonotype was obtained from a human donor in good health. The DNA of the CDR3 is TGTGCCAGCAGGGACCCACAGGACGTGAACACTGAAGCTTTCTTT. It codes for CASRDPQDVNTEAFF.